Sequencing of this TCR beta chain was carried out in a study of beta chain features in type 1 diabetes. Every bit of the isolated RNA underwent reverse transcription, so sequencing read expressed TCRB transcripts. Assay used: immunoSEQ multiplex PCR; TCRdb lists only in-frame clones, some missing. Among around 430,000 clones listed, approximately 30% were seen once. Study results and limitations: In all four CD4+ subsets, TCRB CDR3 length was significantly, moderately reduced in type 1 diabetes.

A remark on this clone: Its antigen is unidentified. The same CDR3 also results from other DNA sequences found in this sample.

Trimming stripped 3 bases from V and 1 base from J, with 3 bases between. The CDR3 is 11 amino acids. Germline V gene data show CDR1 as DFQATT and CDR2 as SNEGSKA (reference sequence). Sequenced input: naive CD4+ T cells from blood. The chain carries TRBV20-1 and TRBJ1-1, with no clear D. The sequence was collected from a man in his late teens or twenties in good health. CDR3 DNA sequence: TGCAGTGCTAGGGCGAACACTGAAGCTTTCTTT. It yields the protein CSARANTEAFF.